The present T cell receptor (beta chain) was sequenced within a study of cytomegalovirus exposure and HLA in healthy donors. Libraries were prepared by immunoSEQ multiplex PCR; TCRdb keeps only in-frame clonotypes and omits some of them. Found here are approximately 240,000 clones, around nine tenths of them singletons; the top ten hold around 1.1%. V was shortened by 4 bases and J by 7 bases, with 18 bases between the two germline ends. Germline CDR1 reads SGHRS; CDR2 reads YFSETQ. The CDR3 extends over 15 amino acids. The TCR sequence derives from a woman between 18 and 30 years old in good health and CMV-seronegative. This chain links TRBV5-1 with TRBJ2-1; the D gene is possibly TRBD1 (5 bases). The source material was PBMCs. The CDR3 DNA reads as TGCGCCAGCAGCACCCAGGGTTCCGCAGGAAATGAGCAGTTCTTC. This translates into CASSTQGSAGNEQFF.